The clone carrying this T cell receptor (beta chain) showed up just once. Data came from immunoSEQ multiplex PCR; TCRdb stores just in-frame clones and leaves some out. The sample records about 50,000 clones, just under 80% being singletons. The sort gate was single viable CD3+CD4+CD8-CD45RO+ cells for memory CD4+ T cells. CMV serostatus came from serum IgG against pp150, pp28, p38, p52. This sample was taken from a study of memory CD4+ T cells and cytomegalovirus serostatus. The CDR3 spans 14 residues. Germline-derived CDR1 and CDR2 are SGHRS and YFSETQ. J gave up 4 bases and V 5 bases, and 4 bases lay outside the gene matches.

V gene TRBV5-1 combines with J gene TRBJ2-1; 9 nucleotides line up with TRBD2. Sample: memory CD4+ T cells from blood. The receptor was derived from an adult in good health and CMV-seronegative. The CDR3 loop reads CASRREGAYNEQFF. The CDR3 bases are TGCGCCAGCAGGCGGGAGGGCGCGTACAATGAGCAGTTCTTC.